These 32 T cell receptor beta chains were all obtained from the same sample, sequenced in a study of human T cells and chemical hapten exposure. The sample's time point: patch test 1, 2 weeks after DPC sensitization. Treatment specified: therapeutic diphenylcyclopropenone sensitization with weekly scalp DPC. TCRdb recomputed calls from the RACE reads with MiXCR, one row per CDR3 protein. The sample carries around 300,000 distinct CDR3 sequences, around 7% recorded once. The source was whole blood, collected in connection with sensitization to the hapten diphenylcyclopropenone (DPC). The receptors shown here come from a young woman with alopecia areata. Some clones in this sample may be carry-over from other donors' samples.

V and J are TRBV6-1 and TRBJ2-6; D tentatively fits TRBD1 or TRBD2 (5 bases each). Looked up from germline, CDR1 is MNHNS and CDR2 is SASEGT. The germline V and J ends were trimmed by 1 base and 13 bases, with 11 bases remaining between them. The CDR3 covers 13 residues. The CDR3 bases are TGTGCCAGCAGTGAAGTTCAGGGCGGGGTCCTGACTTTC. This encodes CASSEVQGGVLTF.

This clonotype was seen at least ten times. The V gene is TRBV20-1, the J gene TRBJ2-3, with D unclear. V lost 0 bases to trimming and J lost 4 bases, with 14 bases between them. The CDR3 spans 15 residues. Germline assignment: CDR1 DFQATT and CDR2 SNEGSKA (reference sequence). CDR3 nucleotides: TGCAGTGCTAGAGATATTCAACGGCCACCAGATACGCAGTATTTT. It is translated as CSARDIQRPPDTQYF.

This clonotype has at least ten counts. The genes are TRBV28 and TRBJ1-1; D not certain. Trimming removed 6 bases from V and 1 base from J, with 12 bases in between. The CDR3 has 14 amino acids. Germline V gives CDR1 MDHEN, CDR2 SYDVKM. The CDR3 here is CASSTTNRNTEAFF. For the CDR3, the DNA is TGTGCCAGCAGCACTACCAACCGGAACACTGAAGCTTTCTTT.

The chain employs TRBV20-1 and TRBJ1-2; D not certain. Trimming took off 0 bases at V and 4 bases at J, with 12 bases between the two ends. Germline V CDR1 and CDR2: DFQATT, SNEGSKA (reference sequence). The CDR3 sequence is 14 residues long. The CDR3 sequence is CSARDLSFGYGYTF. The CDR3 DNA sequence: TGCAGTGCTAGAGATCTCTCATTTGGCTATGGCTACACCTTC.

The chain recombines TRBV12-3 or TRBV12-4 with TRBJ1-1; 8 nucleotides match TRBD1. V lost 5 bases to trimming and J lost 4 bases; unmatched junction nucleotides: 6. This CDR3 is built from 14 residues. CDR3 protein: CASSKRTGRTEAFF. CDR3 coding DNA: TGTGCCAGCAGTAAGAGGACAGGGCGCACTGAAGCTTTCTTT.

This clonotype appeared a few times. J is TRBJ1-2 and V is TRBV6-2 or TRBV6-3; D unresolved. Germline V gene sequence: CDR1 MNHEY, CDR2 SVGEGT. The CDR3 sequence is 12 residues long. The V end lost 0 bases, the J end lost 6 bases, and 5 bases lay between the germline ends. In nucleotides, the CDR3 is TGTGCCAGCAGTTACTCGGGGAATGGCTACACCTTC. It encodes CASSYSGNGYTF.

This chain joins TRBV5-1 and TRBJ2-5; D gene unclear. The germline CDR1 and CDR2 sequences are SGHRS and YFSETQ. V lost 4 bases, J lost 2 bases, and 9 bases lay in between. The CDR3 contains 13 residues. CDR3: CASSPNFQETQYF. CDR3 nucleotide sequence: TGCGCCAGCAGCCCCAACTTTCAAGAGACCCAGTACTTC.

In its sample, this clonotype was seen a few times. This chain connects TRBV12-3 or TRBV12-4 to TRBJ1-2; possibly TRBD1 for D (6 bases). CDR3 length equals 14 residues. Trimming stripped 5 bases from V and 1 base from J, with 11 bases between. The CDR3 region has the DNA TGTGCCAGCAGTCTCCGGGACAATAACTATGGCTACACCTTC. It is translated as CASSLRDNNYGYTF.

This clonotype showed up just a few times. The chain joins TRBV27 to TRBJ2-7; either TRBD1 or TRBD2 may supply D (5 bases each). This CDR3 is built from 15 residues. The germline V gene encodes CDR1 MNHEY and CDR2 SMNVEV (reference sequence). Trimming removed 3 bases from V and 4 bases from J, with 16 bases in between. In DNA form, the CDR3 reads TGTGCCAGCAGTTTCTCCACCGGGGCGCATTACGAGCAGTACTTC. Its protein is CASSFSTGAHYEQYF.

V usage is TRBV9 and J usage is TRBJ2-5, with 11 bases fitting TRBD2. Losses at the gene ends were 3 bases for V and 4 bases for J; bases not matched to a gene: 8. This CDR3 is 16 amino acids long. Germline V lookup: CDR1 SGDLS, CDR2 YYNGEE. CDR3 sequence (DNA): TGTGCCAGCAGCGAGGGACTAGCGGACCCTCCAGAGACCCAGTACTTC. This translates into CASSEGLADPPETQYF.

The J gene is TRBJ2-6, the V gene TRBV7-9, with D unclear. In germline, CDR1 is SEHNR, CDR2 FQNEAQ (reference sequence). Trimming left V 4 bases short and J 0 bases short, with 7 bases between. This CDR3 spans 15 amino acids. CDR3 residues: CASSSAGSGANVLTF. The DNA for the CDR3 is TGTGCCAGCAGCTCGGCAGGCTCTGGGGCCAACGTCCTGACTTTC.

This clonotype occurred many times. J is TRBJ2-2 and V is TRBV5-1; 9 bases map to TRBD1. Germline-derived CDR1 and CDR2 are SGHRS and YFSETQ. This CDR3 region has 18 residues. With V trimmed by 1 base and J by 2 bases, 9 bases remained unmatched. This chain's CDR3 is CASSLYGGTGLNTGELFF. In DNA form, the CDR3 reads TGCGCCAGCAGCTTGTATGGCGGGACAGGGCTCAACACCGGGGAGCTGTTTTTT.

This clonotype appeared a few times. CDR3 sequence: CASSLQGGADTQYF. The CDR3 coding sequence is TGTGCCAGCAGCTTGCAGGGAGGAGCAGATACGCAGTATTTT. The chain has TRBV7-8 and TRBJ2-3, with D perhaps matching TRBD2 (6 bases). The CDR3 sequence is 14 residues long. V was trimmed by 3 bases and J by 4 bases, leaving 11 bases between them. From germline, CDR1 is SGHVS and CDR2 FQNEAQ.

The chain employs TRBV6-1 and TRBJ2-3; TRBD1 or TRBD2 may be the D gene (5 bases each). Per germline, CDR1 MNHNS and CDR2 SASEGT. Trimming cost V 8 bases and J 2 bases, with 14 bases left between them. The CDR3 has 14 residues. The CDR3 DNA sequence: TGTGCCAGCCGAGATATGGGGGACACAGATACGCAGTATTTT. This codes for CASRDMGDTDTQYF.

The chain has TRBV2 and TRBJ1-1; 11 bases align to TRBD1. The V segment lost 3 bases and the J segment 5 bases; nucleotides outside the gene matches: 5. Germline-derived CDR1 and CDR2 are SNHLY and FYNNEI. CDR3 length equals 15 residues. The CDR3: CASSEMGQGGTEAFF. CDR3 coding DNA: TGTGCCAGCAGTGAGATGGGACAGGGGGGAACTGAAGCTTTCTTT.

In its sample, this clonotype was seen a few times. The chain combines TRBV20-1 with TRBJ2-3, with TRBD1 matching 7 bases. Germline V gene lookup returns CDR1 DFQATT and CDR2 SNEGSKA (reference sequence). This CDR3 is built from 11 residues. In DNA form, the CDR3 reads TGCAGGGGACAGCTCACAGATACGCAGTATTTT. Translation gives CRGQLTDTQYF.

This clonotype was counted at least ten times. The chain couples TRBV18 to TRBJ2-7, with 7 bases aligning to TRBD1. This CDR3 comprises 15 residues. Per the germline V gene, CDR1 is KGHSH and CDR2 is LQKENI. V lost 6 bases to trimming and J lost 0 bases; unmatched junction nucleotides: 8. The DNA of the CDR3 is TGTGCCAGCTCCCCTGGGACAGCCAGCTCCTACGAGCAGTACTTC. The encoded protein is CASSPGTASSYEQYF.

The chain combines TRBV6-2 or TRBV6-3 with TRBJ1-3, with D uncertain. The V gene lost 4 bases and the J gene lost 1 base, with 8 bases spanning the gap. This CDR3 has 14 residues. The germline CDR1 and CDR2 sequences are MNHEY and SVGEGT. The CDR3 DNA follows: TGTGCCAGCAGTTCCGGACGGTCTGGAAACACCATATATTTT. This translates into CASSSGRSGNTIYF.

This clonotype was counted many times. The gene calls are TRBV20-1 and TRBJ2-5; D gene unclear. In germline, CDR1 is DFQATT, CDR2 SNEGSKA (reference sequence). This CDR3 has 13 residues. V was pared by 0 bases and J by 5 bases, with 10 bases between. CDR3 amino acids: CSAREASSETQYF. CDR3 nucleotide sequence: TGCAGTGCTAGAGAGGCCAGTAGTGAGACCCAGTACTTC.

This clonotype was counted ten times or more. The CDR3 sequence: CASSVVGSGANVLTF. The CDR3 DNA reads TGTGCCAGCAGCGTAGTTGGGTCCGGGGCCAACGTCCTGACTTTC. The chain employs TRBV9 and TRBJ2-6; D gene uncertain. V was shortened by 0 bases and J by 4 bases, with 8 bases between the two germline ends. The CDR3 has 15 residues. Germline loops: CDR1 SGDLS, CDR2 YYNGEE.

In this sample, this clonotype turned up a few times. The chain links TRBV27 to TRBJ1-6, with D tentatively TRBD1 (5 bases). CDR3 length: 15 amino acids. V was cut by 0 bases and J by 8 bases, with 11 bases left in between. Germline loops: CDR1 MNHEY, CDR2 SMNVEV (reference sequence). In nucleotides, the CDR3 is TGTGCCAGCAGTTTATCGTTCCCCAGGGATTCACCCCTCCACTTT. Protein product: CASSLSFPRDSPLHF.

This clonotype was recorded many times. This chain joins TRBV2 and TRBJ2-1; TRBD2 agrees at 7 bases. The junction had 7 bases not matched to a gene; V was cut back by 7 bases and J by 4 bases. Germline lookup yields CDR1 SNHLY and CDR2 FYNNEI. There are 14 residues in the CDR3. CDR3 protein: CASTQFGGYNEQFF. The CDR3 nucleotides are TGTGCCAGCACCCAGTTCGGGGGGTACAATGAGCAGTTCTTC.

This clonotype appeared many times. J is TRBJ2-2 and V is TRBV6-2 or TRBV6-3; D possibly corresponds to TRBD2 (5 bases). This CDR3 has 14 residues. Germline CDR1 reads MNHEY; CDR2 reads SVGEGT. Trimming cost V 6 bases and J 5 bases, with 13 bases left between them. This CDR3 reads CASRPPGETGELFF. In DNA, the CDR3 is TGTGCCAGCAGACCTCCCGGGGAAACCGGGGAGCTGTTTTTT.

This clonotype was observed a handful of times. The chain uses TRBV15 and TRBJ1-4; D not certain. The V and J ends lost 2 bases and 12 bases respectively, with 13 bases between them. The germline gives CDR1 LNHNV, CDR2 YYDKDF (reference sequence). This CDR3 is 13 amino acids long. CDR3 DNA: TGTGCCACCAGCAGATCCCCAGCTATTCAACTGTTTTTT. This codes for CATSRSPAIQLFF.

This clonotype showed up just a few times. V gene TRBV11-2 combines with J gene TRBJ2-3, with D possibly matching TRBD2 (6 bases). Germline CDR1 SGHAT, CDR2 FQNNGV. V lost 6 bases and J 2 bases, leaving 9 bases between the germline ends. This CDR3 is 13 amino acids long. The CDR3 here is CASRGLDTDTQYF. CDR3 nucleotide sequence: TGTGCCAGCAGGGGACTCGACACAGATACGCAGTATTTT.

This clonotype has only a few counts. This chain connects TRBV3-1 to TRBJ2-1; D might be TRBD2 (7 bases). Germline CDR1 LGHDT, CDR2 YNNKEL (reference sequence). Trimming shortened V by 1 base and J by 4 bases, and 11 bases separated the two germline ends. The CDR3 runs to 15 residues. CDR3 nucleotides: TGTGCCAGCAGCCAAGGCGGGGGCCTTTACAATGAGCAGTTCTTC. This encodes CASSQGGGLYNEQFF.

This chain connects TRBV7-8 to TRBJ1-6; 7 bases match TRBD1. With 5 bases clipped from V and 11 bases from J, the junction kept 15 bases outside the gene matches. In germline, CDR1 is SGHVS, CDR2 FQNEAQ. The CDR3 is 16 residues long. CDR3 nucleotides: TGTGCCAGCAGCCAAGGCCGGGACAGAAAAACTCCACCCCTCCACTTT. This encodes CASSQGRDRKTPPLHF.

V usage is TRBV28 and J usage is TRBJ1-1; a weak D match, TRBD1 (5 bases). The V and J ends lost 2 bases and 6 bases respectively, with 13 bases between them. Germline-derived CDR1 and CDR2 are MDHEN and SYDVKM. The CDR3 is 14 amino acids. As DNA, the CDR3 is TGTGCCAGCAGTTTACAAGGGACGTCTGCTGAAGCTTTCTTT. It translates to CASSLQGTSAEAFF.

This clonotype was seen a few times. The chain combines TRBV4-3 with TRBJ1-3; 9 bases are shared with TRBD1. Unmatched junction bases numbered 2, after V lost 1 base and J lost 4 bases. Germline V gives CDR1 LGHNA, CDR2 YSLEER. The CDR3 contains 15 residues. The DNA for the CDR3 is TGCGCCAGCAGCCAAGGGACAGGGGAAGGAAACACCATATATTTT. Protein: CASSQGTGEGNTIYF.

V is TRBV7-9 and J is TRBJ2-6; 7 nucleotides line up with TRBD2. After removal of 1 base from V and 2 bases from J, the junction contained 5 bases not matched to a gene. The CDR3 totals 17 residues. The germline gives CDR1 SEHNR, CDR2 FQNEAQ (reference sequence). DNA for the CDR3: TGTGCCAGCAGCTTAGTGGCAGGGACTACTGGGGCCAACGTCCTGACTTTC. Amino acid sequence: CASSLVAGTTGANVLTF. Using reference TRBV7-9 and TRBJ2-6 for the parts outside the CDR3, the full variable domain is DTGVSQNPRHKITKRGQNVTFRCDPISEHNRLYWYRQTLGQGPEFLTYFQNEAQLEKSRLLSDRFSAERPKGSFSTLEIQRTEQGDSAMYLCASSLVAGTTGANVLTFGAGSRLTVL.

This chain connects TRBV10-3 to TRBJ2-4, with D uncertain. Trimming removed 7 bases from V and 0 bases from J, with 10 bases in between. The length of the CDR3 is 14 residues. The V gene's germline CDR1 is ENHRY and CDR2 SYGVKD. The DNA of the CDR3 is TGTGCCATCATGGAAGATATAGCCAAAAACATTCAGTACTTC. Translated: CAIMEDIAKNIQYF.

The J gene is TRBJ2-1, the V gene TRBV25-1; D is ambiguous. Trimming removed 2 bases from V and 3 bases from J, with 5 bases in between. CDR1 MGHDK and CDR2 SYGVNS come from the germline V gene. The CDR3 has 13 amino acids. As DNA, the CDR3 is TGTGCCAGCAGTGAAGGGGACTACAATGAGCAGTTCTTC. Amino acid sequence: CASSEGDYNEQFF.